One sample yielded the 18 T cell receptor beta chains listed below, sequenced in a study of T cells in localized non-small cell lung cancer. The assay was immunoSEQ multiplex PCR, and TCRdb's table has in-frame clones only and misses some. The sample lists roughly 27,000 clones; 75% to 95% were seen once. The sample here was peripheral blood, taken before any cancer treatment. These receptors came from an older female donor with stage I lung adenocarcinoma.

CDR3 protein: CASSVGSGSDTQYF. CDR3 coding DNA: TGTGCCAGCAGCGTAGGCTCGGGCTCCGATACGCAGTATTTT. V usage is TRBV9 and J usage is TRBJ2-3, with unresolved D. V lost 0 bases and J lost 6, with 11 bases in between. This CDR3 region has 14 residues. Germline assignment: CDR1 SGDLS and CDR2 YYNGEE.

The chain couples TRBV7-3 to TRBJ2-3, with D perhaps TRBD1 or TRBD2 (5 bases each). The V end was cut by 2 bases, the J end by 1 base, with 10 bases between. The CDR3 sequence is 15 residues long. Germline lookup yields CDR1 SGHTA and CDR2 FQGTGA. CDR3 in amino acids: CASSLSLGGTDTQYF. The CDR3 DNA follows: TGTGCCAGCAGCTTATCGTTGGGGGGCACAGATACGCAGTATTTT.

The chain joins TRBV9 to TRBJ2-2; D may be TRBD1 (5 bases). Germline V gives CDR1 SGDLS, CDR2 YYNGEE. CDR3 length equals 16 residues. The germline V and J ends were trimmed by 5 bases and 0 bases, with 14 bases remaining between them. CDR3 sequence reads: CASREGVETNTGELFF. Here the CDR3 DNA reads TGTGCCAGCAGGGAAGGGGTTGAGACGAACACCGGGGAGCTGTTTTTT.

The chain carries TRBV11-2 and TRBJ1-1; D is unresolved. The CDR3 is made up of 13 amino acids. V was shortened by 7 bases and J by 8 bases, with 17 bases between the two germline ends. Germline V lookup: CDR1 SGHAT, CDR2 FQNNGV. The CDR3, as DNA: TGTGCCAGCATCCACGTTAATTTGGGGGAAGCTTTCTTT. It encodes CASIHVNLGEAFF.

The chain joins TRBV6-5 to TRBJ2-1; D assignment may be TRBD1 or TRBD2 (5 bases each). The CDR3 covers 16 residues. V lost 0 bases to trimming and J lost 0 bases, with 9 bases between them. The germline gives CDR1 MNHEY, CDR2 SVGAGI. The CDR3 spells CASSYSGGSSYNEQFF. CDR3 bases: TGTGCCAGCAGTTACTCTGGGGGAAGCTCCTACAATGAGCAGTTCTTC.

Only a few counts were recorded for this clone. The gene calls are TRBV5-1 and TRBJ1-2, with a weak D call TRBD1 (5 bases). The V gene lost 2 bases and the J gene lost 7 bases, with 9 bases spanning the gap. CDR1 is SGHRS and CDR2 is YFSETQ in the germline V gene. CDR3 length: 12 amino acids. CDR3 residues: CASSFSGIGYTF. The CDR3 DNA reads as TGCGCCAGCAGCTTCTCAGGGATTGGCTACACCTTC. The variable domain in full, with the rest retrieved from reference TRBV5-1 and TRBJ1-2, is KAGVTQTPRYLIKTRGQQVTLSCSPISGHRSVSWYQQTPGQGLQFLFEYFSETQRNKGNFPGRFSGRQFSNSRSEMNVSTLELGDSALYLCASSFSGIGYTFGSGTRLTVV.

The chain employs TRBV5-1 and TRBJ2-6; possibly TRBD1 for D (6 bases). The germline V gene encodes CDR1 SGHRS and CDR2 YFSETQ. The CDR3 spans 20 residues. V dropped 0 bases and J dropped 3 bases, with 22 bases sitting between them. CDR3 protein: CASSLVWQGRRGVGANVLTF. CDR3 coding DNA: TGCGCCAGCAGCTTGGTCTGGCAGGGGCGACGGGGCGTTGGGGCCAACGTCCTGACTTTC. The full variable domain, in which reference TRBV5-1 and TRBJ2-6 provide the parts outside the CDR3, is KAGVTQTPRYLIKTRGQQVTLSCSPISGHRSVSWYQQTPGQGLQFLFEYFSETQRNKGNFPGRFSGRQFSNSRSEMNVSTLELGDSALYLCASSLVWQGRRGVGANVLTFGAGSRLTVL.

The genes are TRBV5-5 and TRBJ1-4; D is possibly TRBD1 (5 bases). The germline V and J ends were trimmed by 1 base and 0 bases, with 13 bases remaining between them. CDR1 and CDR2 from the germline V gene are SGHKS and YYEKEE (reference sequence). This CDR3 is 17 amino acids long. In DNA form, the CDR3 reads TGTGCCAGCAGCTTGTTAGGGGTCCTGTCAACTAATGAAAAACTGTTTTTT. Amino acid sequence: CASSLLGVLSTNEKLFF.

The chain has TRBV18 and TRBJ2-5; D is ambiguous. The V and J ends lost 1 base and 6 bases respectively, with 12 bases between them. The CDR3 has 14 amino acids. CDR1 and CDR2 (germline): KGHSH, LQKENI. CDR3: CASSPRSNLKTQYF. CDR3 bases: TGTGCCAGCTCACCACGGAGCAATCTAAAGACCCAGTACTTC.

The J gene is TRBJ1-4, the V gene TRBV18, with D hard to call. The CDR3 sequence is 16 residues long. Germline V gene sequence: CDR1 KGHSH, CDR2 LQKENI. Trimming left V 4 bases short and J 8 bases short, with 20 bases between. CDR3 region: CASSRDHDQIGEKLFF. Written as DNA, the CDR3 is TGTGCCAGCTCACGGGATCACGACCAGATCGGCGAAAAACTGTTTTTT.

The chain employs TRBV11-2 and TRBJ1-1; no clear D. Germline values: CDR1 SGHAT, CDR2 FQNNGV. The length of the CDR3 is 12 residues. V lost 4 bases and J lost 3, with 6 bases in between. The CDR3 nucleotides read TGTGCCAGCAGCTCCAGACACACTGAAGCTTTCTTT. Translation gives CASSSRHTEAFF.

This clone appeared a single time. The V gene is TRBV12-5, the J gene TRBJ1-4; 7 bases are shared with TRBD1. CDR3 length equals 14 residues. The V gene end was trimmed by 3 bases and the J gene end by 6 bases; junction bases not matched to a gene: 4. Germline V CDR1 and CDR2: LGHNT, FRNRAP. The CDR3, as DNA: TGTGCTAGTGGTTTAAACAGGGGTGATGAAAAACTGTTTTTT. Its translation is CASGLNRGDEKLFF.

The chain employs TRBV18 and TRBJ1-4; D is ambiguous. The germline CDR1 and CDR2 sequences are KGHSH and LQKENI. The CDR3 is 13 amino acids. The ends were cut back, 2 bases at V and 6 bases at J, with 7 bases in the middle. This CDR3 reads CASSPGSDEKLFF. CDR3 coding DNA: TGTGCCAGCTCACCAGGGTCGGATGAAAAACTGTTTTTT.

Details on this clone: Germline is not matched at one junction end, which may reflect a read error. The rearrangement joins TRBV7-7 to TRBJ2-5, with unresolved D. CDR1 SSHAT and CDR2 FNYEAQ come from the germline V gene (reference sequence). The CDR3 is 13 amino acids. The CDR3 spells CASSPGPRETQYF. DNA of the CDR3: TGTGCTAGCAGTCCCGGCCCCAGAGAGACCCAGTACTTC.

The rearrangement uses TRBV7-2 and TRBJ1-2; D perhaps matches TRBD1 (6 bases). The CDR3 spans 16 residues. Germline values: CDR1 SGHTA, CDR2 FQGNSA. With 6 bases removed from V and 0 bases from J, the gap between germline ends came to 17 bases. CDR3 sequence reads: CASRQRADSPNYGYTF. CDR3 sequence (DNA): TGTGCCAGCAGACAGAGAGCGGACAGTCCTAACTATGGCTACACCTTC. Combining the CDR3 with reference TRBV7-2 and TRBJ1-2 gives the whole variable domain GAGVSQSPSNKVTEKGKDVELRCDPISGHTALYWYRQSLGQGLEFLIYFQGNSAPDKSGLPSDRFSAERTGGSVSTLTIQRTQQEDSAVYLCASRQRADSPNYGYTFGSGTRLTVV.

In DNA, the CDR3 is TGTGCCATCAGTGTCTCGGGACAGGGTTATGGCTACACCTTC. This translates into CAISVSGQGYGYTF. The chain has TRBV10-3 and TRBJ1-2, with 9 bases fitting TRBD1. Trimming took 4 bases from V and 5 from J; bases not matched to a gene: 5. The CDR3 length is 14 residues. The germline gives CDR1 ENHRY, CDR2 SYGVKD.

V and J are TRBV5-6 and TRBJ2-3, with unresolved D. Germline lookup yields CDR1 SGHDT and CDR2 YYEEEE. Trimming removed 0 bases at V and 0 bases at J, with 11 bases between. The CDR3 is 16 residues long. CDR3 sequence reads: CASSLGLQPSTDTQYF. CDR3 nucleotides: TGTGCCAGCAGCTTGGGTTTACAGCCTAGCACAGATACGCAGTATTTT.

The DNA of the CDR3 is TGTGCCAGCAGCGTTGCCGACAGGGCGTTGGAGCAGTACTTC. It encodes CASSVADRALEQYF. This sequence joins TRBV9 and TRBJ2-5; TRBD1 agrees at 7 bases. This CDR3 comprises 14 residues. The germline V gene has CDR1 SGDLS and CDR2 YYNGEE. Trimming cost V 2 bases and J 11 bases; bases outside gene matches: 12.